Listed here are 3 T cell receptor beta chains from one sample, sequenced in a study of T cell responses to AZD1222 COVID-19 vaccine. Assay used: immunoSEQ multiplex PCR; TCRdb lists only in-frame clones, some missing. The repertoire includes 85,000 to 110,000 clones, less than 95% of them detected once, and about 5% sits in the top ten. The specimen was peripheral blood, collected on day 0 of AZD1222 vaccination. These receptors all come from an adult in good health.

The chain has TRBV16 and TRBJ2-3; 9 bases map to TRBD1. Trimming removed 5 bases from V and 2 bases from J; junction bases left unmatched: 8. Per germline, CDR1 KGHSY and CDR2 FQNENV. The CDR3 length is 16 residues. CDR3: CASSDRDREVTDTQYF. The CDR3 bases are TGTGCCAGCAGCGACCGGGACAGGGAGGTCACAGATACGCAGTATTTT.

The chain links TRBV6-1 to TRBJ2-7; D unclear. The ends were cut back, 0 bases at V and 2 bases at J, with 5 bases in the middle. The CDR3 has 13 amino acids. Germline values: CDR1 MNHNS, CDR2 SASEGT. This chain's CDR3 is CASSEARTYEQYF. DNA of the CDR3: TGTGCCAGCAGTGAAGCTCGAACCTACGAGCAGTACTTC.

J is TRBJ1-2 and V is TRBV4-1, with D uncertain. Germline V gene lookup returns CDR1 MGHRA and CDR2 YSYEKL. The CDR3 runs 15 residues. The V end was cut by 1 base, the J end by 7 bases, with 16 bases between. CDR3 bases: TGCGCCAGCAGCCAAGCATCCCGGGGTAGTGGTGGCTACACCTTC. Translated, it gives CASSQASRGSGGYTF.